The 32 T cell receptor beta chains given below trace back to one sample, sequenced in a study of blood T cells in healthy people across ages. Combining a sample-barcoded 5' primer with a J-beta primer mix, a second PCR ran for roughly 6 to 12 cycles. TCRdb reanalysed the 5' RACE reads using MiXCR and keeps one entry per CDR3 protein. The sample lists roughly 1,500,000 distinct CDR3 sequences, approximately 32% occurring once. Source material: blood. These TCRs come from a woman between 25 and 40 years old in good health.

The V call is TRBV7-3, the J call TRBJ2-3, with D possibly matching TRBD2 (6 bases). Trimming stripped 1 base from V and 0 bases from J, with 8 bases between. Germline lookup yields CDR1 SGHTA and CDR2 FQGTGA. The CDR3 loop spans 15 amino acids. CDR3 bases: TGTGCCAGCAGCTTAAATAGCGGAAGCACAGATACGCAGTATTTT. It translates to CASSLNSGSTDTQYF. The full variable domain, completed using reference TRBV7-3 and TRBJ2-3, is GAGVSQTPSNKVTEKGKYVELRCDPISGHTALYWYRQSLGQGPEFLIYFQGTGAADDSGLPNDRFFAVRPEGSVSTLKIQRTERGDSAVYLCASSLNSGSTDTQYFGPGTRLTVL.

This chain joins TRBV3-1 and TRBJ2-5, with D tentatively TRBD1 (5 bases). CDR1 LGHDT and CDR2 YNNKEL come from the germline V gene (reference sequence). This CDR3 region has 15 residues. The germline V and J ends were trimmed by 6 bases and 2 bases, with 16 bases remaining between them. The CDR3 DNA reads TGTGCCAGCAGGAACACAGGAGCCAAACAAGAGACCCAGTACTTC. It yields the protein CASRNTGAKQETQYF.

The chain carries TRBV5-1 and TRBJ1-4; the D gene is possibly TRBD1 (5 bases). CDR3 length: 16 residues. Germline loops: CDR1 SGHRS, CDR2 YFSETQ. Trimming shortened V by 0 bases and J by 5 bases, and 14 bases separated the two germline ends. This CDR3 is CASSLVPGTVNEKLFF. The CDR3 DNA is TGCGCCAGCAGCTTGGTGCCTGGGACGGTAAATGAAAAACTGTTTTTT. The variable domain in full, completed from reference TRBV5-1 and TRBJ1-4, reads KAGVTQTPRYLIKTRGQQVTLSCSPISGHRSVSWYQQTPGQGLQFLFEYFSETQRNKGNFPGRFSGRQFSNSRSEMNVSTLELGDSALYLCASSLVPGTVNEKLFFGSGTQLSVL.

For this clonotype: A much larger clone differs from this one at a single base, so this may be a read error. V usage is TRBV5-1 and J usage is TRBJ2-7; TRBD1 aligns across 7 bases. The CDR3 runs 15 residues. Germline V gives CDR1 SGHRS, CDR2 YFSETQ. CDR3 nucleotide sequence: TGCGCCAGCAGCATATACCGGGACAGCGGCTACGGGCAGTACTTC. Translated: CASSIYRDSGYGQYF.

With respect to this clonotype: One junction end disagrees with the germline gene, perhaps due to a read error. CDR3 in DNA: TGTGCCGGCAGTTTCGGGACAGGGTATGGCTACACCTTC. Its protein is CAGSFGTGYGYTF. The V gene is TRBV12-3 or TRBV12-4, the J gene TRBJ1-2; the match to TRBD1 covers 9 bases. This CDR3 region has 13 residues.

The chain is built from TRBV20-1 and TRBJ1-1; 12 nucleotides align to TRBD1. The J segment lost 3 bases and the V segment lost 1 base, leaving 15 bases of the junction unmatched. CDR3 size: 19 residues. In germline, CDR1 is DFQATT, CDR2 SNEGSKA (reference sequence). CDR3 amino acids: CSARVLGGDRGLRDTEAFF. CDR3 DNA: TGCAGTGCTAGAGTCCTTGGTGGGGACAGGGGGCTACGGGACACTGAAGCTTTCTTT.

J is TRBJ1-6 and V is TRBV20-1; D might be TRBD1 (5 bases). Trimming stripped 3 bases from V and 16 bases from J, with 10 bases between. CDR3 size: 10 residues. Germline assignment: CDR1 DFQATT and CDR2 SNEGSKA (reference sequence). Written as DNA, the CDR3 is TGCAGTGCTAGGGCGGGACGGCTCCACTTT. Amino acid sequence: CSARAGRLHF.

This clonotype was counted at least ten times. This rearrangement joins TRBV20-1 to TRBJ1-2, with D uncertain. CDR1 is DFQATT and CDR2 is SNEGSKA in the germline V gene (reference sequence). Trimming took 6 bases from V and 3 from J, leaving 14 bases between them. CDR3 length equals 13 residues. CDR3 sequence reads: CSASPGFDYGYTF. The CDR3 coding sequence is TGCAGTGCCTCCCCCGGGTTTGACTATGGCTACACCTTC.

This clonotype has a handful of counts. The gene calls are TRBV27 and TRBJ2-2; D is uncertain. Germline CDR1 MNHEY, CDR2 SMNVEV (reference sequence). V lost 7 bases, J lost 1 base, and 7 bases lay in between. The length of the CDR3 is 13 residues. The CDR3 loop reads CASKYENTGELFF. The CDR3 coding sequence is TGTGCCAGCAAATATGAGAACACCGGGGAGCTGTTTTTT.

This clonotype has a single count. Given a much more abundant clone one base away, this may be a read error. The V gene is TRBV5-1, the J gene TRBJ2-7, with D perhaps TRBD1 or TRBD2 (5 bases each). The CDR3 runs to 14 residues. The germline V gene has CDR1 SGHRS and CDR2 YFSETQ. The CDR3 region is CVSSSGTEAYEQYF. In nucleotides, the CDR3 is TGCGTCAGCAGCTCGGGGACGGAGGCTTACGAGCAGTACTTC.

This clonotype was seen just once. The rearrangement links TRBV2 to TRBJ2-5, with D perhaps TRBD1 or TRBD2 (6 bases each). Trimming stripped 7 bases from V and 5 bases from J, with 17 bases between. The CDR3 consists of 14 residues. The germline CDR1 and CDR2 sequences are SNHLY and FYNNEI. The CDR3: CASTGVSRGETQYF. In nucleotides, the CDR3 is TGTGCCAGCACGGGGGTGTCGAGGGGGGAGACCCAGTACTTC.

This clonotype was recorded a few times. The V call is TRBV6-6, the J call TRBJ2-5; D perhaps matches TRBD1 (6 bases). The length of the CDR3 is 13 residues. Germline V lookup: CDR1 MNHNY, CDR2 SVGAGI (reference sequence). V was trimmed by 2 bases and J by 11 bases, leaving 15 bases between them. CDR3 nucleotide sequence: TGTGCCAGCAGTTACGGGCAGGGGCTTGAGCAGTACTTC. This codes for CASSYGQGLEQYF.

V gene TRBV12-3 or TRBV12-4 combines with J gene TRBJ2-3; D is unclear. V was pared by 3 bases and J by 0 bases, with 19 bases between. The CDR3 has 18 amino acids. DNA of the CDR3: TGTGCCAGCAGTTTCATCGCGGCCACGGAAACTAGCACAGATACGCAGTATTTT. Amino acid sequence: CASSFIAATETSTDTQYF.

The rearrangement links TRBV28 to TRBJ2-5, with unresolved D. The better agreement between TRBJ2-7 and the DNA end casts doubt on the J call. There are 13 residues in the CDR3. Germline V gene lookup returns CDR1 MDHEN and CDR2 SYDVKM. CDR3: CASSPGELYEQYF. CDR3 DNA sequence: TGTGCCAGCAGTCCCGGTGAGCTCTACGAGCAGTACTTC.

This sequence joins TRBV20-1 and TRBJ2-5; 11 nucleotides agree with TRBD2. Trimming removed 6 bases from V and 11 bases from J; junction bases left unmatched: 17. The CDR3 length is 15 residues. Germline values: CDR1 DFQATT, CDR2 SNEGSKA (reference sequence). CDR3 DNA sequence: TGCAGTGCCCGTCTAGGGACTAGCGGACCTAGAGAGCAGTACTTC. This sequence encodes CSARLGTSGPREQYF.

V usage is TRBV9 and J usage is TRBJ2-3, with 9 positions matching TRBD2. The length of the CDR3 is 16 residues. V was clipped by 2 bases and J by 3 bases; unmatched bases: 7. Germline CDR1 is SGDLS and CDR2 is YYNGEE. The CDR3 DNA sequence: TGTGCCAGCAGCGTGGGCGGGGGGGCCCCAACAGATACGCAGTATTTT. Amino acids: CASSVGGGAPTDTQYF.

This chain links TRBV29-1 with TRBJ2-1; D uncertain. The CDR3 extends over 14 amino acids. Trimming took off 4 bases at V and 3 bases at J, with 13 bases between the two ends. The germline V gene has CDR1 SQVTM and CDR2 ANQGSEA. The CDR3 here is CSVVGIPFYNEQFF. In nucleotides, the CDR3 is TGCAGCGTTGTTGGGATTCCCTTCTACAATGAGCAGTTCTTC.

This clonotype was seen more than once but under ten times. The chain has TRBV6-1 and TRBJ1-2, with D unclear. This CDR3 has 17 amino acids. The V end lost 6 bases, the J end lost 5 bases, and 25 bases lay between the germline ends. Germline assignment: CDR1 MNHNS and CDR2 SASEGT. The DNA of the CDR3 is TGTGCCAGCAGCATCTATCCGACTTCCAAGGCTACTTATGGCTACACCTTC. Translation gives CASSIYPTSKATYGYTF.

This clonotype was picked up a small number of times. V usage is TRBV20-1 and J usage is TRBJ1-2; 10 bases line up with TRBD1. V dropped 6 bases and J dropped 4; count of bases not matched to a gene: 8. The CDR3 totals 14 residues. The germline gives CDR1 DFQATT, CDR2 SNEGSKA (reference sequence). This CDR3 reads CSALPTGGFYGYTF. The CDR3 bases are TGCAGTGCCCTGCCGACAGGGGGCTTCTATGGCTACACCTTC.

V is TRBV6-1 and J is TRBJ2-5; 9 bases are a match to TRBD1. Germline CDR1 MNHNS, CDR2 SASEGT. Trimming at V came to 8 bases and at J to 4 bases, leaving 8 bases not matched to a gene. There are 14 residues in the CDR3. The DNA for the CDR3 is TGTGCCAGCCTAACAGGGGGCTTTGGAGAGACCCAGTACTTC. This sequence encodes CASLTGGFGETQYF.

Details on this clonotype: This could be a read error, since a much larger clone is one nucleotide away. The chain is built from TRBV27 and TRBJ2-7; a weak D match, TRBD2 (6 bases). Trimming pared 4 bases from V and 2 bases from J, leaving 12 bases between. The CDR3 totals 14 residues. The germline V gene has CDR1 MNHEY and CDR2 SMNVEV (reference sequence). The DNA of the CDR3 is TGTGCCAGCAGTTGCGGGATTTCCCCCTACGAGCAGTACTTC. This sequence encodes CASSCGISPYEQYF.

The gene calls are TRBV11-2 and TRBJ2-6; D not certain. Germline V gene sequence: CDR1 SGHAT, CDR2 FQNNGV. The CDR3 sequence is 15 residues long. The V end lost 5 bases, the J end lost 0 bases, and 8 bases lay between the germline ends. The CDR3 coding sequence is TGTGCCAGCAGCGCTGGCGACTCTGGGGCCAACGTCCTGACTTTC. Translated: CASSAGDSGANVLTF. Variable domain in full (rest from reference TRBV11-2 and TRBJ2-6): EAGVAQSPRYKIIEKRQSVAFWCNPISGHATLYWYQQILGQGPKLLIQFQNNGVVDDSQLPKDRFSAERLKGVDSTLKIQPAKLEDSAVYLCASSAGDSGANVLTFGAGSRLTVL.

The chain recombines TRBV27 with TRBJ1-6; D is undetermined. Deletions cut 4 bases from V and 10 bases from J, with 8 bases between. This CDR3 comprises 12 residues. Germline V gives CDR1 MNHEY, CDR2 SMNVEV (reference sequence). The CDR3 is CASSSSSSPLHF. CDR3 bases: TGTGCCAGCAGTTCGTCCAGCTCACCCCTCCACTTT.

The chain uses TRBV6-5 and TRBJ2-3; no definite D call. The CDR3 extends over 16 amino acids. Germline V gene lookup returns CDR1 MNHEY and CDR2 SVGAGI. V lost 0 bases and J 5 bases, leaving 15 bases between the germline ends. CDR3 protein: CASSYSGDTGKDTQYF. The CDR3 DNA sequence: TGTGCCAGCAGTTACTCAGGAGACACTGGCAAAGATACGCAGTATTTT.

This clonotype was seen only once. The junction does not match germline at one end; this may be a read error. CDR3 amino acids: CTSSHLSGSTDTQYF. Written as DNA, the CDR3 is TGTACCAGCAGCCACTTGTCGGGGAGCACAGATACGCAGTATTTT. The V and J genes are TRBV13 and TRBJ2-3; tentative D call: TRBD2 (5 bases). Germline CDR1 is PRHDT and CDR2 is FYEKMQ (reference sequence). The CDR3 contains 15 residues.

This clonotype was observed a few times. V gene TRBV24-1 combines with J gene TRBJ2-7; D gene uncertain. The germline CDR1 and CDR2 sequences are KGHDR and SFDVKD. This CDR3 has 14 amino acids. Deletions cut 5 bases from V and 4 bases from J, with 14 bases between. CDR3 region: CATSGVGNGYEQYF. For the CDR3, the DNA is TGTGCCACCAGTGGGGTGGGAAATGGATACGAGCAGTACTTC.

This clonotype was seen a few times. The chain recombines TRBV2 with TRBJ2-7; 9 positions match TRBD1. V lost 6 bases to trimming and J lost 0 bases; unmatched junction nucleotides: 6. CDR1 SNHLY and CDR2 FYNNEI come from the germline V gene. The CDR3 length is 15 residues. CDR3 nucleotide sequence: TGTGCCAGCAGCATCGGACAGGGGATCTCCTACGAGCAGTACTTC. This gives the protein CASSIGQGISYEQYF.

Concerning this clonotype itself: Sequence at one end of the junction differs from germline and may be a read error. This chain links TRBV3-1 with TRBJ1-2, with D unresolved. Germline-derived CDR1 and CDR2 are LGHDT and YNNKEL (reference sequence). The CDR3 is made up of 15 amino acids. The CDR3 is CASSLAPGANYGHTF. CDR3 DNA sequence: TGTGCCAGCAGCCTTGCGCCCGGAGCTAACTATGGCCACACCTTC. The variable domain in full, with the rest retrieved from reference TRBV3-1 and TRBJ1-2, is DTAVSQTPKYLVTQMGNDKSIKCEQNLGHDTMYWYKQDSKKFLKIMFSYNNKELIINETVPNRFSPKSPDKAHLNLHINSLELGDSAVYFCASSLAPGANYGHTFGSGTRLTVV.

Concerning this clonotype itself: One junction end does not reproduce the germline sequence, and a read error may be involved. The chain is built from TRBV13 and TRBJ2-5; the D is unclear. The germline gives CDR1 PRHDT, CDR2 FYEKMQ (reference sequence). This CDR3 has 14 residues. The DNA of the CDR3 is TGTGCCCGCAGCTTATATCTAGGGCAAGAGACCCAGTACTTC. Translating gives CARSLYLGQETQYF.

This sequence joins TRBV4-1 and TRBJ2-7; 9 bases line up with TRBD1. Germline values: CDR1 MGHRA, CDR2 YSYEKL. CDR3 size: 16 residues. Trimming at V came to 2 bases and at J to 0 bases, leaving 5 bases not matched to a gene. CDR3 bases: TGCGCCAGCAGCCAATCCGGGACAGGGACCTCCTACGAGCAGTACTTC. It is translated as CASSQSGTGTSYEQYF.

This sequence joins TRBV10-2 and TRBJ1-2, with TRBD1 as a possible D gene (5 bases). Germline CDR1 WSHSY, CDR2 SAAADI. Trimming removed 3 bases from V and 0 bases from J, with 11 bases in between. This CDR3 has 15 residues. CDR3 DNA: TGCGCCAGCAGTGACGGGACTCTAACTAACTATGGCTACACCTTC. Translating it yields CASSDGTLTNYGYTF.

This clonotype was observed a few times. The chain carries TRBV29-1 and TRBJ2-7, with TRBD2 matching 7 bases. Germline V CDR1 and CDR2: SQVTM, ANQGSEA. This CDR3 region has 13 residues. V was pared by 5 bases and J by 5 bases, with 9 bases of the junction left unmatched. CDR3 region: CSVRWEGLNEQYF. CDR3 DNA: TGCAGCGTTCGGTGGGAGGGCCTAAACGAGCAGTACTTC.